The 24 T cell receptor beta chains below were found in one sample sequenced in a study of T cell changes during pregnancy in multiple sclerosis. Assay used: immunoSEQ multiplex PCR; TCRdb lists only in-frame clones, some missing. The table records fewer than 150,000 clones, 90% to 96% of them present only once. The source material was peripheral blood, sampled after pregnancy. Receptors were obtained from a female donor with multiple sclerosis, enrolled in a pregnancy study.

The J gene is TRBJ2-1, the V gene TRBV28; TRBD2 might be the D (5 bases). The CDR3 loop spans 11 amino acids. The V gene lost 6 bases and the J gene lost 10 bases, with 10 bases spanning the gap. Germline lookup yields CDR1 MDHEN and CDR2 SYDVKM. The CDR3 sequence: CASSPRLEQFF. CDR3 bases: TGTGCCAGCAGCCCAAGACTAGAGCAGTTCTTC.

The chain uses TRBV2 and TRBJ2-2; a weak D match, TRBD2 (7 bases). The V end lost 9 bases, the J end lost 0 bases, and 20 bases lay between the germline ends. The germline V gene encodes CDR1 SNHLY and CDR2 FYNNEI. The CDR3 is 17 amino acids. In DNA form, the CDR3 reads TGTGCCAGACTAAGGGCGGGAGAGGGGGCGAACACCGGGGAGCTGTTTTTT. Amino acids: CARLRAGEGANTGELFF. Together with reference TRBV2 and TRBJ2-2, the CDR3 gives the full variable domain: EPEVTQTPSHQVTQMGQEVILRCVPISNHLYFYWYRQILGQKVEFLVSFYNNEISEKSEIFDDQFSVERPDGSNFTLKIRSTKLEDSAMYFCARLRAGEGANTGELFFGEGSRLTVL.

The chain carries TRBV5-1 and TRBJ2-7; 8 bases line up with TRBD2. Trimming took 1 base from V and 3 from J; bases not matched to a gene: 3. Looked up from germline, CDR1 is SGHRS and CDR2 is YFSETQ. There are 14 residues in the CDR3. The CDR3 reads CASSLFGTSYEQYF. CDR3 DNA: TGCGCCAGCAGCTTGTTCGGGACTAGCTACGAGCAGTACTTC.

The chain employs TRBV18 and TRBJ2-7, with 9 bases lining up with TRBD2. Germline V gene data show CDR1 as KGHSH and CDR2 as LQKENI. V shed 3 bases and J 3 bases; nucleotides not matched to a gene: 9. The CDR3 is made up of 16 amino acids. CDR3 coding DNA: TGTGCCAGCTCACCGCCATCTTTAGCGGGAGACTACGAGCAGTACTTC. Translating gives CASSPPSLAGDYEQYF.

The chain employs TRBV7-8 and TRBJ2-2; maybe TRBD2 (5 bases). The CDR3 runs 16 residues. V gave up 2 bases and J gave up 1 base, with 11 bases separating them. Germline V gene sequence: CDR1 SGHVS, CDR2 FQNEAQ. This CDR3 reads CASSLTVGKNTGELFF. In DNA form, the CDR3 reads TGTGCCAGCAGCTTAACAGTCGGGAAGAACACCGGGGAGCTGTTTTTT. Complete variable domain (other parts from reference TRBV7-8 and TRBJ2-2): GAGVSQSPRYKVAKRGQDVALRCDPISGHVSLFWYQQALGQGPEFLTYFQNEAQLDKSGLPSDRFFAERPEGSVSTLKIQRTQQEDSAVYLCASSLTVGKNTGELFFGEGSRLTVL.

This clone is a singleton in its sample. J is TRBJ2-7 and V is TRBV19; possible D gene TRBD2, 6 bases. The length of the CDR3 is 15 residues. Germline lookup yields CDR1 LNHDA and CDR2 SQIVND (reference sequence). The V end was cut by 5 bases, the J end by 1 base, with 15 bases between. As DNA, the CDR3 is TGTGCCAGTAGTGCCCTCCCGACTAGATCCTACGAGCAGTACTTC. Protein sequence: CASSALPTRSYEQYF. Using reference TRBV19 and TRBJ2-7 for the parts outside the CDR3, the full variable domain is DGGITQSPKYLFRKEGQNVTLSCEQNLNHDAMYWYRQDPGQGLRLIYYSQIVNDFQKGDIAEGYSVSREKKESFPLTVTSAQKNPTAFYLCASSALPTRSYEQYFGPGTRLTVT.

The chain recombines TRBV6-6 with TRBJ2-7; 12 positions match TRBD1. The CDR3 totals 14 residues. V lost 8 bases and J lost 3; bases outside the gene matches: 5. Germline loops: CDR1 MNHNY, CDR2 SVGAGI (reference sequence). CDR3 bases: TGTGCCAGCGGAGGGACAGGGGGCATCTACGAGCAGTACTTC. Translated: CASGGTGGIYEQYF.

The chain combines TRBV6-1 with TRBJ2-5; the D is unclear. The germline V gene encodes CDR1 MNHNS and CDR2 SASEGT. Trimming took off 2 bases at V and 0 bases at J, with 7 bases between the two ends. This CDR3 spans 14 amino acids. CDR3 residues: CASSEIQNQETQYF. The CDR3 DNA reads TGTGCCAGCAGTGAAATACAGAACCAAGAGACCCAGTACTTC.

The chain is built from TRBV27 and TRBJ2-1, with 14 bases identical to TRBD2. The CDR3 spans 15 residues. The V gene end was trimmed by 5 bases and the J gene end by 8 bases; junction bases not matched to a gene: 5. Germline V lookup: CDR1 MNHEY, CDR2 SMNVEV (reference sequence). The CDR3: CASSPGLAGGYEQFF. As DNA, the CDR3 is TGTGCCAGCAGTCCCGGACTAGCGGGAGGATATGAGCAGTTCTTC.

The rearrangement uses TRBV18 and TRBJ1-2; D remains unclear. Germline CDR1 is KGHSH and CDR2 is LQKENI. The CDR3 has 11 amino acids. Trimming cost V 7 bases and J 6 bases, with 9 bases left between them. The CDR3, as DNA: TGTGCCAGCTTGTCTCTCGATGGCTACACCTTC. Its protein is CASLSLDGYTF.

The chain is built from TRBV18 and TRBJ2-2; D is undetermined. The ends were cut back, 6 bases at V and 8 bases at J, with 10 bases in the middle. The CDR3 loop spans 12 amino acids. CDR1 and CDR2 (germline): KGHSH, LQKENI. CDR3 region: CASSPREGELFF. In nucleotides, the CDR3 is TGTGCCAGCTCCCCTCGTGAGGGGGAGCTGTTTTTT.

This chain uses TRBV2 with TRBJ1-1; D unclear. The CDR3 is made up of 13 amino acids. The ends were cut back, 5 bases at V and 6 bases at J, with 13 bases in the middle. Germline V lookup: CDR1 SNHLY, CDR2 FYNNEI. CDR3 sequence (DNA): TGTGCCAGCAGTTTGAGGGAATTCGCTGAAGCTTTCTTT. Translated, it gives CASSLREFAEAFF.

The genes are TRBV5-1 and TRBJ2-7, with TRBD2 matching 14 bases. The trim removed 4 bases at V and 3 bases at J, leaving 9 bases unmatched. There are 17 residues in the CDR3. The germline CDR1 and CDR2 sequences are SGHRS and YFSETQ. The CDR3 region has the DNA TGCGCCAGCAGCCCTGGGACTAGCGGGAGTATGTACTACGAGCAGTACTTC. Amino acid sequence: CASSPGTSGSMYYEQYF.

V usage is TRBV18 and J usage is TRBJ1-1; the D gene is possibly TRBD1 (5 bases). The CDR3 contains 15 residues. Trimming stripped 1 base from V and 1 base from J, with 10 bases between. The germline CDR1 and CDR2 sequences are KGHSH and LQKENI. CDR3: CASSPRTGQNTEAFF. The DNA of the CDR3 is TGTGCCAGCTCACCACGAACCGGACAGAACACTGAAGCTTTCTTT.

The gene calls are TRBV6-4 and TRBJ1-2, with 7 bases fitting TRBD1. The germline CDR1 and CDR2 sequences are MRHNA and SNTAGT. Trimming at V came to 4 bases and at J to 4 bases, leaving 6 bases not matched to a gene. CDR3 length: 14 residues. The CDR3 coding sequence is TGTGCCAGCAGTGCCGCGACAGGGAGCTATGGCTACACCTTC. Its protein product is CASSAATGSYGYTF.

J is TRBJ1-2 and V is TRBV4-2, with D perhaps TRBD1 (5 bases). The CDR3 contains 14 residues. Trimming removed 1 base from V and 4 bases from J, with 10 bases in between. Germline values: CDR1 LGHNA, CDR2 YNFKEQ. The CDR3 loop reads CASSQGRDIYGYTF. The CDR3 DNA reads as TGTGCCAGCAGCCAAGGCAGGGATATCTATGGCTACACCTTC.

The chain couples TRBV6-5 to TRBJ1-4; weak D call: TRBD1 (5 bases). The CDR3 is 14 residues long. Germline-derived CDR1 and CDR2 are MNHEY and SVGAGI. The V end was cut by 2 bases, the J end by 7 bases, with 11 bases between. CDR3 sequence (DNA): TGTGCCAGCAGTTACGCGGGGAGGGGTGAAAAACTGTTTTTT. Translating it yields CASSYAGRGEKLFF.

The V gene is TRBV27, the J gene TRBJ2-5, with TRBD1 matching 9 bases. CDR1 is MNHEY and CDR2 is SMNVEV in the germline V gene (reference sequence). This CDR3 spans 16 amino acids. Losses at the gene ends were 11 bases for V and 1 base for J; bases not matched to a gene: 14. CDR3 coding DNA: TGTGCCGTGACCCCCCCACAGGGGGCCAGCCAAGAGACCCAGTACTTC. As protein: CAVTPPQGASQETQYF.

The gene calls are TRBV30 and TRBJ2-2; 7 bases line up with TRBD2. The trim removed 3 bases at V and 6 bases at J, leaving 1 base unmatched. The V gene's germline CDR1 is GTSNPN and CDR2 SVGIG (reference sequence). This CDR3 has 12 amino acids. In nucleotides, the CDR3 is TGTGCCTGGAGAGGACTAGCCGGGGAGCTGTTTTTT. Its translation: CAWRGLAGELFF.

The CDR3 DNA follows: TGTGCCAGTAGTATAGCGGGAGGTGATTACAATGAGCAGTTCTTC. Its protein is CASSIAGGDYNEQFF. The J gene is TRBJ2-1, the V gene TRBV19; 7 positions match TRBD2. Trimming removed 1 base from V and 4 bases from J; junction bases left unmatched: 4. In germline, CDR1 is LNHDA, CDR2 SQIVND (reference sequence). This CDR3 contains 15 residues.

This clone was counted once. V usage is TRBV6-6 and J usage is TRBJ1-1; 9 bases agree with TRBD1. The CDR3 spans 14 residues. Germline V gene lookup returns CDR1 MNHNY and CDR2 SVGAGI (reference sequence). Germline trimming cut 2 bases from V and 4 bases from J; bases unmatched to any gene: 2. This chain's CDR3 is CASSYGQGTTEAFF. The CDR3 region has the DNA TGTGCCAGCAGTTACGGACAGGGGACCACTGAAGCTTTCTTT.

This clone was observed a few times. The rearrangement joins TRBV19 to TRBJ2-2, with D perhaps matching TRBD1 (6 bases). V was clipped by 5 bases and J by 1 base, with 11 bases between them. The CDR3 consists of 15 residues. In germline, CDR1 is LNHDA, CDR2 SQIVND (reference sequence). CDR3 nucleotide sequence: TGTGCCAGTAGTCCGGGACAAAGGAACACCGGGGAGCTGTTTTTT. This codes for CASSPGQRNTGELFF. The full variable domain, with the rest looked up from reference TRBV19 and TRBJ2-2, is DGGITQSPKYLFRKEGQNVTLSCEQNLNHDAMYWYRQDPGQGLRLIYYSQIVNDFQKGDIAEGYSVSREKKESFPLTVTSAQKNPTAFYLCASSPGQRNTGELFFGEGSRLTVL.

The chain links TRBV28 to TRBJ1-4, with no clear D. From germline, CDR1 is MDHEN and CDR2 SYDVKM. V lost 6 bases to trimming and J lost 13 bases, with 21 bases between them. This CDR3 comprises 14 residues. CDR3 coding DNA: TGTGCCAGCAGCCTTGATGCATGGAACTCGGGACTGTTTTTT. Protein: CASSLDAWNSGLFF.

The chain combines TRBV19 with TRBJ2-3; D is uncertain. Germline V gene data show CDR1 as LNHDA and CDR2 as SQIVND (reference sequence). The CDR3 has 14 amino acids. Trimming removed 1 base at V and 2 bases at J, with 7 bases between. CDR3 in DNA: TGTGCCAGTAGTATAGGTCACTCCACAGATACGCAGTATTTT. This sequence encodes CASSIGHSTDTQYF.